Listed here is a single T cell receptor beta chain. Under the authors' procedure: Amplification of reference gene primers provided the estimated nucleated cell counts. Libraries were prepared by immunoSEQ multiplex PCR; TCRdb keeps only in-frame clonotypes and omits some of them. Clone size and the V and J calls come from that table; the DNA yielded D and trimming. The sample yields fewer than 85,000 clones, 79% seen once. The CDR3 spans 14 residues. After removal of 5 bases from V and 4 bases from J, the junction contained 5 bases not matched to a gene. Germline V gene sequence: CDR1 MNHEY, CDR2 SMNVEV (reference sequence). The sample belongs to a study of blood T cell repertoires in COVID-19.

The J gene is TRBJ2-3, the V gene TRBV27; 8 positions match TRBD1. The sequenced sample was peripheral blood. The sequence derives from a man in his fifties or sixties with active or convalescent COVID-19. The CDR3 DNA reads TGTGCCAGCAGTCCGGACAGGGTCCCAGATACGCAGTATTTT. Protein sequence: CASSPDRVPDTQYF.